This T cell receptor beta chain comes out of a study of human thymus T cells. J lost 1 base, V lost 6 bases, and 3 bases had no gene match. The CDR3 totals 16 residues. This clone occurred once. Its antigen is not identified. Overall study findings and caveats: Thymic as well as blood repertoires seemed to favor certain V and J genes unevenly.

Assay: immunoSEQ multiplex PCR; the TCRdb copy retains only in-frame clones and omits some. In the table there are 46,000 or so clones, 95% of which are singletons. Blood DNA came from all available leukocytes, not a fixed cell number. Input material: blood. The genes are TRBV23-1 and TRBJ2-6; TRBD1 agrees at 10 bases. TRBV23-1 is an ORF; its function is uncertain. This receptor was identified in a girl under two years old with a congenital heart defect but otherwise immunologically healthy. The CDR3 sequence: CASRDRGGSGANVLTF. In nucleotides, the CDR3 is TGCGCCAGCAGGGACAGGGGGGGATCTGGGGCCAACGTCCTGACTTTC.